The rows below give T cell receptor beta chains drawn from one sample of a study of PD-1 blockade in mismatch repair-deficient tumors. Profiling relied on immunoSEQ multiplex PCR, and the TCRdb table lists in-frame clones only, not all of them. There are some 66,000 clones in the sample; about 91% occur only once, and about 15% lies in the top ten. Sequenced here: peripheral blood, sampled 52 weeks after starting pembrolizumab. The receptors derive from an adult with mismatch repair-deficient cancer. Each CDR3 is given with its conserved first and last residue. Each record gives: CDR3 DNA, CDR3 protein, V gene, J gene, D gene, clone size. D genes are given only for firm matches. A row's size may be missing; if present it is once, few, many or a size class.

TGTGCCAGCAGCATACAGGGTCCTGGCTACACCTTC	CASSIQGPGYTF	TRBV7-9	TRBJ1-2	.	few
TGCAGCGTTCTCGGCAGGGCTTACCAAGAGACCCAGTACTTC	CSVLGRAYQETQYF	TRBV29-1	TRBJ2-5	.	once
TGCGCCAGCAGCTTGGTGAGGCGGGCAGGAGACAATGAGCAGTTCTTC	CASSLVRRAGDNEQFF	TRBV5-1	TRBJ2-1	.	.
TGCGCCAGCAGCCATCAACTAGCGGGAGAGTCCTACGAGCAGTACTTC	CASSHQLAGESYEQYF	TRBV4-3	TRBJ2-7	TRBD2	.
TGTGCCATCAGTGGCCGGCGGGAAAACACCGGGGAGCTGTTTTTT	CAISGRRENTGELFF	TRBV10-3	TRBJ2-2	.	once
TGTGCCAGCAGTTATAGTGGGACAGGGTGGTGGGAGACCCAGTACTTC	CASSYSGTGWWETQYF	TRBV7-2	TRBJ2-5	TRBD1	.
TGTGCCAGCAGCCACGGGGGGGTCCTGACTTTC	CASSHGGVLTF	TRBV5-6	TRBJ2-6	TRBD2	.
TGTGCCAGCAAAAGGGGGTCCTACGAGCAGTACTTC	CASKRGSYEQYF	TRBV2	TRBJ2-7	.	.
TGTGCCAGCAGTGAAATACACTACGAGCAGTACTTC	CASSEIHYEQYF	TRBV25-1	TRBJ2-7	.	.
TGTGCCAGCAGCCAGCCAAAACACAGACCGGGCGGGGAGGGCTACACCTTC	CASSQPKHRPGGEGYTF	TRBV5-4	TRBJ1-2	.	once
TGTGCCAGTAGTCCCCAAGGAAATAGCAATCAGCCCCAGCATTTT	CASSPQGNSNQPQHF	TRBV19	TRBJ1-5	.	few
TGTGCCAGTAGTATCCTACTAGCGGGAGTAGATACGCAGTATTTT	CASSILLAGVDTQYF	TRBV19	TRBJ2-3	TRBD2	.
TGTGCCAGCAGCGTAAACTCCGGGGACCGCGGCTCCTACAATGAGCAGTTCTTC	CASSVNSGDRGSYNEQFF	TRBV7-2	TRBJ2-1	.	.
TGTGCCAGTAGTATTGTCGGATCCGGAGGCAATCAGCCCCAGCATTTT	CASSIVGSGGNQPQHF	TRBV19	TRBJ1-5	.	.
TGCAGTGGAAATCAGGGTTATTGGCAGTTCTTC	CSGNQGYWQFF	TRBV20-1	TRBJ2-1	.	.
TGTGCCAGCAGTCAAAGGACAGGGGAGGGATTCTACAATGAGCAGTTCTTC	CASSQRTGEGFYNEQFF	TRBV28	TRBJ2-1	TRBD1	.
TGTGCCAGCAGCTCCCAACCGGGATCACCCCTCCACTTT	CASSSQPGSPLHF	TRBV11-3	TRBJ1-6	.	.
TGTGCCAGCAGCCAAGTATCCGGGGCGAGGGAAAAACTGTTTTTT	CASSQVSGAREKLFF	TRBV4-2	TRBJ1-4	.	.
TGCGCCAGCAGCCAAGCGATCGGACTAGCGGCCGCAGGCACGCAGTATTTT	CASSQAIGLAAAGTQYF	TRBV4-3	TRBJ2-3	TRBD2	.
TGTGCCAGCAGCTCCCCGCAGGGGGAAGGTGGCTACACCTTC	CASSSPQGEGGYTF	TRBV5-6	TRBJ1-2	TRBD1	.
TGTGCCAGCAGTTTTATACTAGATCAAGAGACCCAGTACTTC	CASSFILDQETQYF	TRBV28	TRBJ2-5	.	.
TGTGCCAGCAGCTCGTACAGGGGTGAAAAACTGTTTTTT	CASSSYRGEKLFF	TRBV7-2	TRBJ1-4	TRBD1	.
TGTGCCAGCACTGCCTCTGGACAGGGGTTCATCGAGCAGTACTTC	CASTASGQGFIEQYF	TRBV2	TRBJ2-7	TRBD1	.
TGTGCCAGCAGCTTGGCACTAGCGGGGTACCAAGAGACCCAGTACTTC	CASSLALAGYQETQYF	TRBV5-6	TRBJ2-5	TRBD2	.
TGTGCCAGCAGCCTCGAACCCGGGACAGGGGACCCTGAAGCTTTCTTT	CASSLEPGTGDPEAFF	TRBV7-6	TRBJ1-1	TRBD1	.